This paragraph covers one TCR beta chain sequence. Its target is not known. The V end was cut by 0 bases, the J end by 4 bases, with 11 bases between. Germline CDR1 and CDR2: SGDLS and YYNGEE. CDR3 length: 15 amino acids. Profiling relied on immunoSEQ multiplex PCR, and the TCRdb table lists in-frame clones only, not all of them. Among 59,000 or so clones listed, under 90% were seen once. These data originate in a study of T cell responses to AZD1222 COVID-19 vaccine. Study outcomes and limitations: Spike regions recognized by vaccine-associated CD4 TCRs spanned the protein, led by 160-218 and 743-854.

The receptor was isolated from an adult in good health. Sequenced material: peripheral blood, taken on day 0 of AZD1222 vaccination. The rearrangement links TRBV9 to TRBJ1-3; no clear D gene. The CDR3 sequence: CASSVAEGLGNTIYF. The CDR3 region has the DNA TGTGCCAGCAGCGTAGCGGAAGGCTTAGGAAACACCATATATTTT.